This TCR beta chain was sequenced during a study of human T cells and chemical hapten exposure. About the study: Among samples, TCR yields varied mainly because of small differences in pooled library volume.

Documented time point: patch test 2, 6 weeks after DPC sensitization. The treatment here: therapeutic diphenylcyclopropenone sensitization with weekly scalp DPC. The study used a library that attached unique molecular identifiers to individual cDNA molecules. One entry per CDR3 protein results from TCRdb running MiXCR on the RACE reads. Among more than 60,000 distinct CDR3 sequences listed, under 13% were seen once. Concerning this clonotype itself: One end of the junction is discordant with germline, which a read error may explain.

Germline assignment: CDR1 SGHNT and CDR2 YENEEA. The CDR3 consists of 17 residues. Here the sequenced sample was whole blood, taken in connection with sensitization to the hapten diphenylcyclopropenone (DPC). The receptor comes from a woman aged 50 to 60 with alopecia areata. Some clones in this sample may be carry-over from other donors' samples. The V gene is TRBV11-3, the J gene TRBJ2-2; 11 nucleotides agree with TRBD2. CDR3 DNA: TGTGCCAGCGGCTTAAGTAGCGGGAGGGCGAACACCGGGGAGCTGTTTTTT. Amino acid sequence: CASGLSSGRANTGELFF.